This T cell receptor beta chain was identified during a study of blood T cells in healthy people across ages. Primed by a sample-barcoded 5' primer and a J-beta primer mix, a second PCR proceeded for about 7 to 11 cycles. Every sample gave at least 2.5 million paired-end reads containing CDR3. TCRdb called the 5' RACE reads again in MiXCR, with one record for every CDR3 protein. The data contain 730,000 or so distinct CDR3 sequences, roughly 43% of them singletons. Healthy Russian Caucasian donors spanned ages about 6 to 90 years. The CDR3 is 12 amino acids. Deletions cut 11 bases from V and 3 bases from J, with 10 bases between.

The specimen sequenced was blood. The source of this sequence is an elderly man in good health. This rearrangement joins TRBV12-3 or TRBV12-4 to TRBJ2-2; no firm D call. The CDR3, as DNA: TGTGCCGCCGCCCGGTACACCGGGGAGCTGTTTTTT. It encodes CAAARYTGELFF.